Listed below are T cell receptor beta chains from one sample, sequenced in a study of control samples from healthy donors and cancer patients. The method was immunoSEQ multiplex PCR; TCRdb's version includes in-frame clones alone and lacks a portion of them. In the table there are about 94,000 clones, about nine tenths of which are singletons. Material for sequencing was blood. The receptors come from a woman aged 18-30 years in good health. Each CDR3 is given without its conserved first and last residue.

V gene | CDR3 protein
TRBV9 | ASSAPGDRNSPLH
TRBV20-1 | SSDRNYGYT
TRBV7-2 | ASSQRGRGRGLF
TRBV5-1 | ASSLAGGQARSPNYGYT
TRBV14 | ASSQNWRPGANVLT
TRBV7-2 | ASSLLGLAAAETQY
TRBV6-5 | ASITGDSYEQY
TRBV18 | ASSAQGHGDSPLH
TRBV25-1 | ASSEGGITEAF
TRBV29-1 | SVEFNYGYT
TRBV5-4 | ASSSGGRRETQY
TRBV11-2 | ASSLEGAGLDTQY
TRBV28 | ASGHNTGELF
TRBV10-1 | ASSESRGIRSPLH
TRBV12-5 | ASGLVMTEAF
TRBV7-9 | ASSSPSGADTEAF
TRBV5-1 | ASSLGDRGADTQY
TRBV6-1 | ASIENTEAF
TRBV24-1 | ATSAGGVGYT
TRBV10-1 | ASRDTMNTEAF
TRBV9 | ASSGTGGSNEQF
TRBV5-1 | ASSSTGAFQETQY
TRBV9 | ASSPPGTGDNTSGVAGCDEQY
TRBV6-6 | ASSSRQGLDQPQH
TRBV2 | ASTSRGRDYGYT
TRBV19 | ASSALRDRHNSPLH
TRBV3-1/TRBV3-2 | ASSQEVPAGGQSGDEQF
TRBV9 | ASSAGLAGGGATADTQY
TRBV12-3/TRBV12-4 | ASSANRGTEAF
TRBV6-5 | ASSYTVNEKLF
TRBV7-9 | ASSSLQGAGEQY
TRBV10-3 | AISARGGADDTGELF
TRBV12-3/TRBV12-4 | ASSPDRGRGYT
TRBV10-2 | ASSDRGWAYGYT
TRBV6-5 | ASGQGPYSNQPQH
TRBV12-5 | ASGDPGAQETQY
TRBV4-2 | ASSHQGQGYGYT
TRBV29-1 | SVVGAGGGETQY
TRBV5-4 | ASSPWKGGSYNEQF
TRBV10-3 | AISESGGTEKGEKLF
TRBV5-4 | ASSPGTVSYEQY
TRBV24-1 | ATSDPNSYEQY
TRBV3-1/TRBV3-2 | ASSPSGETQY
TRBV7-3 | ASSLPGAGGNTQY
TRBV7-9 | ASSLYAANTGELF
TRBV19 | ASSIRPPGLAGGLVHLTDTQY
TRBV9 | ASSPRLEAGELF
TRBV6-5 | ASRDMGRDEQY
TRBV5-6 | ASRPFRGAVYEQY
TRBV6-5 | ASSYDRAVSTDTQY
TRBV5-1 | ASREGRTEAF